This TCR beta chain was observed in a study of T cell responses to AZD1222 COVID-19 vaccine. Analyses pooled second doses at about 4 or about 12 weeks. CDR1 and CDR2 from the germline V gene are MNHEY and SMNVEV (reference sequence). With 5 bases clipped from V and 3 bases from J, the junction kept 4 bases outside the gene matches. The CDR3 totals 14 residues. The study, taken as a whole, reports: An increase in Spike-specific TCR breadth and depth was observed after two AZD1222 doses. The study reported that nearly half of spike-specific TCRs target unmutated variant regions. It should be noted that donors were predominantly white British and more often female, and clonal diversity was possibly underestimated.

With respect to this clone: Its cognate antigen is unknown.

Here immunoSEQ multiplex PCR was the method, and the copy in TCRdb shows in-frame clones only, minus some. The repertoire has over 120,000 clones, more than 70% of them found once; the top ten carry around 5%. The chain links TRBV27 to TRBJ2-1; 7 bases are shared with TRBD2. The sequencing here drew on peripheral blood, taken 28 days after the second AZD1222 dose. This receptor was taken from an adult who received the AZD1222 COVID-19 vaccine. The CDR3 here is CASSVSGNYNEQFF. In DNA form, the CDR3 reads TGTGCCAGCAGTGTAAGCGGGAACTACAATGAGCAGTTCTTC.